This T cell receptor beta chain came from a study of siplizumab effects on memory and regulatory T cells. Some clones are missing from TCRdb's copy, which holds only in-frame ones; the method was immunoSEQ multiplex PCR. The repertoire holds roughly 26,000 clones, with around 84% as singletons. The sequence came from a human donor in good health. Sequenced sample: memory CD4+ T cells sorted from blood.

CDR3 DNA sequence: TGTGCCAGCAGCCATATCGGGGCCCGGGACACTGAAGCTTTCTTT. Amino acids: CASSHIGARDTEAFF. The chain has TRBV11-2 and TRBJ1-1; D is possibly TRBD1 (5 bases). The CDR3 sequence is 15 residues long. V lost 5 bases to trimming and J lost 3 bases, with 16 bases between them. CDR1 and CDR2 from the germline V gene are SGHAT and FQNNGV.